Below, 6 T cell receptor beta chains from the same sample are listed, as sequenced in a study of Ad26.COV2.S vaccination and SARS-CoV-2 variants (dated by TCRdb to about 2021). The treatment or condition label here, explained by the study, means: around 19 received Ad26.COV2.S at low or high dose, single or two shots; about five received placebo; per-sample allocation not given. Repertoires of vaccine and placebo recipients were sequenced from samples collected on day 63 after the first injection. Receptors were amplified or captured by the immunoSEQ multiplex PCR assay. TCRdb carries this immuneACCESS record with in-frame sequences only. Its versions omit some clonotypes, under half of them owing to an unresolved V gene in the studies checked, with the rest unexplained. For this sample the table gives 430,000 or so clones, of which roughly 90% were detected only once. The ten top clones hold more than 9% of the sample.

The specimen comprised peripheral blood, sampled in a trial of Ad26.COV2.S vaccine versus placebo. Receptors originate from a person between 18 and 60 years old who received the Ad26.COV2.S COVID-19 vaccine or a placebo.

V and J are TRBV18 and TRBJ2-5; perhaps TRBD2 as D (5 bases). V lost 3 bases and J lost 4, with 12 bases in between. Germline CDR1 reads KGHSH; CDR2 reads LQKENI. The length of the CDR3 is 14 residues. The CDR3 DNA follows: TGTGCCAGCTCACCCCGGACGGCGGGAGAGACCCAGTACTTC. Amino acid sequence: CASSPRTAGETQYF.

The chain uses TRBV7-9 and TRBJ2-7; TRBD1 matches 9 bases. V lost 3 bases, J lost 6 bases, and 12 bases stayed unmatched. The CDR3 is 16 residues long. Germline assignment: CDR1 SEHNR and CDR2 FQNEAQ (reference sequence). The CDR3 DNA reads as TGTGCCAGCAGCTTCGACCTCGGGACAGGGATTCGCGAGCAGTACTTC. Its translation is CASSFDLGTGIREQYF. The full variable domain, its missing parts supplied by reference TRBV7-9 and TRBJ2-7, is DTGVSQNPRHKITKRGQNVTFRCDPISEHNRLYWYRQTLGQGPEFLTYFQNEAQLEKSRLLSDRFSAERPKGSFSTLEIQRTEQGDSAMYLCASSFDLGTGIREQYFGPGTRLTVT.

The V and J genes are TRBV5-4 and TRBJ1-1, with D possibly matching TRBD1 (5 bases). Germline CDR1 reads SGHNT; CDR2 reads YYREEE (reference sequence). This CDR3 spans 13 amino acids. Trimming pared 2 bases from V and 5 bases from J, leaving 10 bases between. CDR3 in amino acids: CASSLGRVTEAFF. The CDR3, as DNA: TGTGCCAGCAGCTTAGGCAGGGTGACTGAAGCTTTCTTT.

The genes are TRBV7-9 and TRBJ2-7; 10 bases are shared with TRBD2. V lost 5 bases, J lost 3 bases, and 7 bases stayed unmatched. In germline, CDR1 is SEHNR, CDR2 FQNEAQ (reference sequence). This CDR3 contains 15 residues. DNA of the CDR3: TGTGCCAGCAGCCATGCCGGGACTAGCGACTACGAGCAGTACTTC. This sequence encodes CASSHAGTSDYEQYF.

The J gene is TRBJ2-5, the V gene TRBV3-1 (or the pseudogene TRBV3-2); D possibly uses TRBD1 or TRBD2 (7 bases each). The CDR3 is 22 residues long. The germline V gene encodes CDR1 LGHDT and CDR2 YNNKEL (reference sequence). The V end was cut by 1 base, the J end by 4 bases, with 34 bases between. The CDR3 loop reads CASSQVIQGGGPHKVPPETQYF. Here the CDR3 DNA reads TGTGCCAGCAGCCAAGTAATCCAGGGGGGGGGCCCCCACAAGGTACCCCCAGAGACCCAGTACTTC.

CDR3 nucleotide sequence: TGTGCCAGCAGTTACGACAGACTGAACACTGAAGCTTTCTTT. Translated, it gives CASSYDRLNTEAFF. The V and J genes are TRBV6-6 and TRBJ1-1, with a weak D call TRBD1 (5 bases). The CDR3 is made up of 14 amino acids. V shed 2 bases and J shed 0 bases, with 7 bases lying between them. Germline V CDR1 and CDR2: MNHNY, SVGAGI (reference sequence).